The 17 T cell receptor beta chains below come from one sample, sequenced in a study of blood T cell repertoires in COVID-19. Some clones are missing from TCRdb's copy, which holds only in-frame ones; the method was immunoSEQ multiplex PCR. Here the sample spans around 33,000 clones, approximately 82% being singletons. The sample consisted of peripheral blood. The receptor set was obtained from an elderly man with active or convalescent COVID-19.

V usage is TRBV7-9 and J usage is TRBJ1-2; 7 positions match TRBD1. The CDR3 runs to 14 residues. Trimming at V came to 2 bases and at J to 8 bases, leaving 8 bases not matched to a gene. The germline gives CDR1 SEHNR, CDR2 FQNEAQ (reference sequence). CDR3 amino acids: CASSLILGGYGYTF. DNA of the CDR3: TGTGCCAGCAGCTTAATTTTAGGGGGCTACGGCTACACCTTC.

CDR3 sequence reads: CASTDSQGVQYF. CDR3 bases: TGTGCCAGTACCGATTCACAGGGCGTGCAGTACTTC. The gene calls are TRBV19 and TRBJ2-7; maybe TRBD1 (6 bases). CDR3 length: 12 amino acids. CDR1 is LNHDA and CDR2 is SQIVND in the germline V gene (reference sequence). The V end lost 7 bases, the J end lost 9 bases, and 16 bases lay between the germline ends.

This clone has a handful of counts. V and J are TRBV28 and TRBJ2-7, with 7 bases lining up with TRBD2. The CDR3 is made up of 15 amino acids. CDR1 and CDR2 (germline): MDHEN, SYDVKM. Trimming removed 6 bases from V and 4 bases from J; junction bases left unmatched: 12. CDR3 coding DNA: TGTGCCAGCAGGCGACTCGGGACTACCCTATACGAGCAGTACTTC. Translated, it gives CASRRLGTTLYEQYF.

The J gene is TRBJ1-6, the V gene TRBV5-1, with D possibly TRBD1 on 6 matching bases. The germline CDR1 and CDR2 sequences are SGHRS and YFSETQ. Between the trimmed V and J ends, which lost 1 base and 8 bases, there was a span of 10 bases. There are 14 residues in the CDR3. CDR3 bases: TGCGCCAGCAGCTTGCAGGGGATGGATTCACCCCTCCACTTT. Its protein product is CASSLQGMDSPLHF.

The CDR3 loop is CASSPRDRVKTQYF. CDR3 coding DNA: TGTGCCAGCAGCCCCCGGGACAGGGTCAAGACCCAGTACTTC. This chain joins TRBV2 and TRBJ2-5; TRBD1 matches 9 bases. CDR1 is SNHLY and CDR2 is FYNNEI in the germline V gene. The CDR3 sequence is 14 residues long. Unmatched junction bases numbered 8, after V lost 6 bases and J lost 6 bases.

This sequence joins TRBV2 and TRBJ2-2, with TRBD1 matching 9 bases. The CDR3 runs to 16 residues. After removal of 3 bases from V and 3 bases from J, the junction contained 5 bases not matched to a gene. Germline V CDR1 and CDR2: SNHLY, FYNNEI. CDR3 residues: CASSETGGLHTGELFF. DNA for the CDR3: TGTGCCAGCAGTGAGACAGGGGGGTTACACACCGGGGAGCTGTTTTTT.

The CDR3 sequence: CSPTPYNEQFF. The CDR3 DNA follows: TGCAGCCCGACTCCCTACAATGAGCAGTTCTTC. V gene TRBV20-1 combines with J gene TRBJ2-1; D unresolved. The CDR3 runs to 11 residues. Per the germline V gene, CDR1 is DFQATT and CDR2 is SNEGSKA (reference sequence).

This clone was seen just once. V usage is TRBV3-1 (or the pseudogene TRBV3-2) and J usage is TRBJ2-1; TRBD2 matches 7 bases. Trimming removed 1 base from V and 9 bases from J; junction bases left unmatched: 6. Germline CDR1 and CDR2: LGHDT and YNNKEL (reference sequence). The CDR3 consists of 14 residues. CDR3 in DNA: TGTGCCAGCAGCCAAGGATCACTAGCGTCTGAGCAGTTCTTC. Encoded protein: CASSQGSLASEQFF.

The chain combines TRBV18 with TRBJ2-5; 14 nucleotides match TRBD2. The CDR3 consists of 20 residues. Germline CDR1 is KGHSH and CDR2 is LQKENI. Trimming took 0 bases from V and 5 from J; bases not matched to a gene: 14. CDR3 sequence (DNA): TGTGCCAGCTCACCACCCGGGACAGGGGGACTAGCGGGAGCCGGGGAGACCCAGTACTTC. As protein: CASSPPGTGGLAGAGETQYF.

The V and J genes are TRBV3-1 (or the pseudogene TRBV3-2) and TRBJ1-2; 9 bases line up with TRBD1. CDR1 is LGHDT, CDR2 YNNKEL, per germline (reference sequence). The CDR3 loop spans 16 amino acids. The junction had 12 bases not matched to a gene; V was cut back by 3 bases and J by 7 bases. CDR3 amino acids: CASSHRDRAASSGYTF. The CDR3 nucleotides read TGTGCCAGCAGCCACCGGGACAGGGCAGCGTCGTCTGGCTACACCTTC.

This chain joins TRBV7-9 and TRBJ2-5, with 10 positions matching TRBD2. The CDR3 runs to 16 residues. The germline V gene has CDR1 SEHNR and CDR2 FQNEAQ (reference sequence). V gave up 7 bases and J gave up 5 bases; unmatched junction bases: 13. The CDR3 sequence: CASTPPASGSGETQYF. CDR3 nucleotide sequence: TGTGCCAGCACCCCACCGGCTAGCGGGAGCGGGGAGACCCAGTACTTC.

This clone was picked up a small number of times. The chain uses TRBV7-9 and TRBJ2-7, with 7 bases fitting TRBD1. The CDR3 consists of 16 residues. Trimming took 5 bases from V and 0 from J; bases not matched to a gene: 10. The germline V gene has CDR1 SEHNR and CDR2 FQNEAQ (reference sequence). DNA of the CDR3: TGTGCCAGCAGCATGGGGCCGGGACAGAGCTCCTACGAGCAGTACTTC. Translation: CASSMGPGQSSYEQYF.

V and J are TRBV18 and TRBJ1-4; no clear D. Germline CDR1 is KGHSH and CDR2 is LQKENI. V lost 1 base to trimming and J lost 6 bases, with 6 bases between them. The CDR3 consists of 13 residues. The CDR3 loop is CASSPRTDEKLFF. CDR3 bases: TGTGCCAGCTCACCACGAACGGATGAAAAACTGTTTTTT.

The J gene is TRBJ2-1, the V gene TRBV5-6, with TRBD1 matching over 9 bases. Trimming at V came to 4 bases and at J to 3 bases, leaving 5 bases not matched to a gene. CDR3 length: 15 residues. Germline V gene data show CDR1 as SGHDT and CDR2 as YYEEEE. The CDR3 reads CASSRQGGYYNEQFF. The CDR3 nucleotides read TGTGCCAGCAGCCGACAGGGGGGCTACTACAATGAGCAGTTCTTC.

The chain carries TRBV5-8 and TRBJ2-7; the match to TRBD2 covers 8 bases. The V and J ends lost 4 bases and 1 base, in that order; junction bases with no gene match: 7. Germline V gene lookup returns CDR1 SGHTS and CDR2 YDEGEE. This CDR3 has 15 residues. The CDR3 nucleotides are TGTGCCAGCAGCAGGAAAGCGGGAGTGTCCTACGAGCAGTACTTC. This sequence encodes CASSRKAGVSYEQYF.

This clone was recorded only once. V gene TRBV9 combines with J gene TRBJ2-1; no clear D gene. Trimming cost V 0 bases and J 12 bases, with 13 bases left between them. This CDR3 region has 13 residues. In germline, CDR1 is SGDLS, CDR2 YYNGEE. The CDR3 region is CASSVAVTGRQFF. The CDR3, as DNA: TGTGCCAGCAGCGTAGCCGTGACTGGCCGGCAGTTCTTC.

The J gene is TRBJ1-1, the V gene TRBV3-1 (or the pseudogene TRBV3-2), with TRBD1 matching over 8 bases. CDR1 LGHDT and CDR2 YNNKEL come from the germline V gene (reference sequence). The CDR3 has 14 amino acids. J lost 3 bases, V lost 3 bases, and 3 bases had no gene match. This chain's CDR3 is CASSQQQGDTEAFF. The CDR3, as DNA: TGTGCCAGCAGCCAGCAACAGGGGGACACTGAAGCTTTCTTT.